This T cell receptor (beta chain) was retrieved from a study of post-analysis software for immune sequencing data. This CDR3 comprises 13 residues. V gave up 8 bases and J gave up 6 bases, with 14 bases separating them. CDR1 and CDR2 (germline): LNHDA, SQIVND (reference sequence). Notes on this clonotype: Its target is not known.

cDNA libraries for TCR beta contained unique molecular identifiers. Researchers reported 550,000 or so cDNA molecules coming from around 1 to 9.1 million T cells. One entry per CDR3 protein results from TCRdb running MiXCR on the PCR reads. The sample lists almost 700,000 distinct CDR3 sequences; roughly three fifths were seen once. Study results and caveats: Batch-mates among the samples co-clustered strongly by F measure. Controls had significantly higher normalized Chao1 diversity than multiple sclerosis patients. Among roughly five TRBV segments more frequent in patients than controls were TRBV5-6, TRBV5-1 and TRBV20-1.

V usage is TRBV19 and J usage is TRBJ1-5, with unresolved D. The receptor comes from a girl under 10 years old with multiple sclerosis. Sequenced sample: blood. In DNA, the CDR3 is TGTGCCAGTTGGTCCCGCAGTGGTCAGCCCCAGCATTTT. It codes for CASWSRSGQPQHF.